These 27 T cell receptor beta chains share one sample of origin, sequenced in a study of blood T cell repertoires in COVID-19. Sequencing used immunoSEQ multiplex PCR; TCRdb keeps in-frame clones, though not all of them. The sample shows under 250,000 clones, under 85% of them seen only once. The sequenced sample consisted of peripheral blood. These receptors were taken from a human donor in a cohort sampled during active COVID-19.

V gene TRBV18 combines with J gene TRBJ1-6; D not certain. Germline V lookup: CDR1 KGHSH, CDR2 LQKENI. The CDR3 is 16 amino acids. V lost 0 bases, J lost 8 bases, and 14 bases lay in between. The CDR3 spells CASSPPVKGGYSPLHF. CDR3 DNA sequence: TGTGCCAGCTCACCACCAGTCAAGGGAGGTTATTCACCCCTCCACTTT.

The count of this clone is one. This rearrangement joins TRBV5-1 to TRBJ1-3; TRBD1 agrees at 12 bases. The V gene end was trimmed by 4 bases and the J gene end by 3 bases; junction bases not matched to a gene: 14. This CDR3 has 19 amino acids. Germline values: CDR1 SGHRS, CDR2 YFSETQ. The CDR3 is CASSLSPPGQGADGNTIYF. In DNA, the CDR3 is TGCGCCAGCAGCCTCTCTCCTCCGGGACAGGGGGCGGATGGAAACACCATATATTTT.

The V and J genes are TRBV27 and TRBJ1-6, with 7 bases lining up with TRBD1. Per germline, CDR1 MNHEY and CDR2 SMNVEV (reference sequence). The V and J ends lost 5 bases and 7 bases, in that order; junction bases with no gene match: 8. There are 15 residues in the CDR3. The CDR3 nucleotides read TGTGCCAGCAGTCCGTACAGGGGCGCAAATTCACCCCTCCACTTT. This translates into CASSPYRGANSPLHF.

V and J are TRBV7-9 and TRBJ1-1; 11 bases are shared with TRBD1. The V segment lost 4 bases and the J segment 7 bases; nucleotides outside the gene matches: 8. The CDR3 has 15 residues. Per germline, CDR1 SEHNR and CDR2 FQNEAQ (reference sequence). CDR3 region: CASSSRTGGGNEAFF. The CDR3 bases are TGTGCCAGCAGCTCGCGGACAGGGGGCGGGAATGAAGCTTTCTTT.

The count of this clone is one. The CDR3 here is CASSPLRSSYNEQFF. In nucleotides, the CDR3 is TGCGCCAGCAGCCCCCTTCGTAGCTCCTACAATGAGCAGTTCTTC. V and J are TRBV10-1 and TRBJ2-1, with no clear D. V was pared by 6 bases and J by 0 bases, with 12 bases between. There are 15 residues in the CDR3. CDR1 is WNHNN, CDR2 SYGVQD, per germline (reference sequence).

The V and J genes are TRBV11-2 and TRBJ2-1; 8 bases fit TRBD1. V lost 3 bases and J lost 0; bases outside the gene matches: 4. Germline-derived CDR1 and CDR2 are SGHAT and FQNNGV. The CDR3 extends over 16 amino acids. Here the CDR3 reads CASSLSTGGSYNEQFF. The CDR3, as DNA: TGTGCCAGCAGCTTGTCCACAGGGGGCTCCTACAATGAGCAGTTCTTC.

CDR3 DNA sequence: TGTGCCAGCACCGGGACAGGGAGCGGCTACACCTTC. Protein sequence: CASTGTGSGYTF. The chain combines TRBV27 with TRBJ1-2, with 9 bases lining up with TRBD1. This CDR3 comprises 12 residues. V gave up 7 bases and J gave up 8 bases; unmatched junction bases: 5. Germline CDR1 is MNHEY and CDR2 is SMNVEV (reference sequence).

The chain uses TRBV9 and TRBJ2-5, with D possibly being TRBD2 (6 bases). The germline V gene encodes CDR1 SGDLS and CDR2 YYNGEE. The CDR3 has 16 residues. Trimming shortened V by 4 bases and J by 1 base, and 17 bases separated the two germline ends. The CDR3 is CASSPGTPRLQETQYF. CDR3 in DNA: TGTGCCAGCAGCCCCGGGACTCCTAGGCTCCAAGAGACCCAGTACTTC.

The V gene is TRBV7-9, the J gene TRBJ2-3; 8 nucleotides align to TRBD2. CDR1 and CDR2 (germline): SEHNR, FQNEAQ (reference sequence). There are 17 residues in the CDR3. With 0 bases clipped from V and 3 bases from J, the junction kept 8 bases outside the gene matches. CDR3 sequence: CASSLAWTGGVTDTQYF. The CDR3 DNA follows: TGTGCCAGCAGCTTAGCCTGGACCGGGGGGGTTACAGATACGCAGTATTTT.

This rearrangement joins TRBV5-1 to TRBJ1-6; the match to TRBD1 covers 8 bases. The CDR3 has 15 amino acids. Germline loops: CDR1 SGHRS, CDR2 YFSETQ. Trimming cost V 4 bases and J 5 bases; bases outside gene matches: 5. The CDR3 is CASSLQGGDNSPLHF. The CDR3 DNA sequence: TGCGCCAGCAGCCTACAGGGGGGGGATAATTCACCCCTCCACTTT.

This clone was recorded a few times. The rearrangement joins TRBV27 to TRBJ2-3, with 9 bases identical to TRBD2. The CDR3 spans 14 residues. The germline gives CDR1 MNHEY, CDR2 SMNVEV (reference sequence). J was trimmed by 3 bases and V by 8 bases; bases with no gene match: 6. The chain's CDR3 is CASASGKGTDTQYF. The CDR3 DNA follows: TGTGCCAGCGCTAGCGGGAAAGGGACAGATACGCAGTATTTT.

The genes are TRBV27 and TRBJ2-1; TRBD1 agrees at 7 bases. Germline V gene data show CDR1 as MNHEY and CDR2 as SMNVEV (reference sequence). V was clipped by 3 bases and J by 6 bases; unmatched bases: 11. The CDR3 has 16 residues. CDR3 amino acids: CASSFRTGTVGNEQFF. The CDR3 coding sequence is TGTGCCAGCAGTTTCCGCACAGGGACAGTGGGCAATGAGCAGTTCTTC.

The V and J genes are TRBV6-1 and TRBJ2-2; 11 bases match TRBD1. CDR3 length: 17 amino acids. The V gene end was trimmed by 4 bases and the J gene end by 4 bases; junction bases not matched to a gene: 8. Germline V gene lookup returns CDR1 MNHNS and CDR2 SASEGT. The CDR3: CASSALSGTGGTGELFF. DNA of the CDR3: TGTGCCAGCAGTGCCCTTTCCGGGACAGGGGGCACCGGGGAGCTGTTTTTT.

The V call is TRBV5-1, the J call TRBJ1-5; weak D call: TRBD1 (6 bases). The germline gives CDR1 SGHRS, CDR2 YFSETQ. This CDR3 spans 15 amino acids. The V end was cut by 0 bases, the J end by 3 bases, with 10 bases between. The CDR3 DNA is TGCGCCAGCAGCTTGGGGGACACTTTCAATCAGCCCCAGCATTTT. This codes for CASSLGDTFNQPQHF.

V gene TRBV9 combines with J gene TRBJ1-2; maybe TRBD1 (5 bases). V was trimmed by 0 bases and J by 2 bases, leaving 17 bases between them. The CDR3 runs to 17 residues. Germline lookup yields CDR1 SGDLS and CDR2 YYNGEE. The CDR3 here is CASSVDPGITLNYGYTF. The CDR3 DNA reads TGTGCCAGCAGCGTAGATCCAGGGATCACACTAAACTATGGCTACACCTTC.

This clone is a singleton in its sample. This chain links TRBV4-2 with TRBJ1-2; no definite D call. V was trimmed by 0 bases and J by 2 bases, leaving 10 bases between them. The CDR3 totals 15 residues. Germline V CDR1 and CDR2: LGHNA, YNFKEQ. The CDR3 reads CASSQEYRENYGYTF. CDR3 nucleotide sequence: TGTGCCAGCAGCCAAGAGTATAGGGAGAACTATGGCTACACCTTC.

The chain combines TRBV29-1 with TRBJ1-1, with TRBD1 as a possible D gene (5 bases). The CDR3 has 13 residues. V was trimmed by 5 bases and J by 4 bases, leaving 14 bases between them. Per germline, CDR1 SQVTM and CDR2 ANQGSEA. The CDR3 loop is CSVITGSRTEAFF. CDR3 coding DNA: TGCAGCGTTATTACAGGCTCCCGCACTGAAGCTTTCTTT.

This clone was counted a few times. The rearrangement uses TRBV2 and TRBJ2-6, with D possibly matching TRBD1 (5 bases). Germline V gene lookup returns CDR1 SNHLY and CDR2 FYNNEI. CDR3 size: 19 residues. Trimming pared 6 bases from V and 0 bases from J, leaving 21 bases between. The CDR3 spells CASSAQGGVLHSGANVLTF. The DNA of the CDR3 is TGTGCCAGCAGCGCTCAGGGCGGAGTACTCCACTCTGGGGCCAACGTCCTGACTTTC.

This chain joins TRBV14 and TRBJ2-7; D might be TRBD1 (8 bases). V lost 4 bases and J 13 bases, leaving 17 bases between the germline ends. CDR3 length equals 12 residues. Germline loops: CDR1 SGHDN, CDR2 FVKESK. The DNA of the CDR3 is TGTGCCAGCAGCCTCGGAGACAGGGGACTATACTTC. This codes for CASSLGDRGLYF. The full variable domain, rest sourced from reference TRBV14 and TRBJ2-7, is EAGVTQFPSHSVIEKGQTVTLRCDPISGHDNLYWYRRVMGKEIKFLLHFVKESKQDESGMPNNRFLAERTGGTYSTLKVQPAELEDSGVYFCASSLGDRGLYFGPGTRLTVT.

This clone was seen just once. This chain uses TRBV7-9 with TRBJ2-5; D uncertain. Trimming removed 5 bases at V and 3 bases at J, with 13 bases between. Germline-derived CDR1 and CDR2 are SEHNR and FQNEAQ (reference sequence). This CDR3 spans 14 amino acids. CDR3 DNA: TGTGCCAGCAGCCTACCTTTGCTGAAAGAGACCCAGTACTTC. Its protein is CASSLPLLKETQYF.

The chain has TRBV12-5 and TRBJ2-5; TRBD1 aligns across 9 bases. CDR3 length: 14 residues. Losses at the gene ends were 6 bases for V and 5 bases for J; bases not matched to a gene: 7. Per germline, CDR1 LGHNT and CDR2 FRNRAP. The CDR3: CASGHRGRGETQYF. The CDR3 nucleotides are TGTGCTAGTGGGCACAGGGGGCGCGGGGAGACCCAGTACTTC.

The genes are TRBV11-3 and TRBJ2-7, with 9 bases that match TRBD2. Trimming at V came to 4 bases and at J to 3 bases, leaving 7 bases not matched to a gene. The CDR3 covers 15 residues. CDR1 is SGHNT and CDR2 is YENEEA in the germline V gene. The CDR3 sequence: CASSYSGTSYYEQYF. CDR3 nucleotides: TGTGCCAGCAGCTACTCCGGGACTAGCTACTACGAGCAGTACTTC.

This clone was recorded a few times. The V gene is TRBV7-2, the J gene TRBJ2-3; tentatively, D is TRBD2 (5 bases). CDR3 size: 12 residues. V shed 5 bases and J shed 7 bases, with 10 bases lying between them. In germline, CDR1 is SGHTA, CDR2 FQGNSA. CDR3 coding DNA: TGTGCCAGCAGCCCGGACGGGAATACGCAGTATTTT. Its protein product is CASSPDGNTQYF.

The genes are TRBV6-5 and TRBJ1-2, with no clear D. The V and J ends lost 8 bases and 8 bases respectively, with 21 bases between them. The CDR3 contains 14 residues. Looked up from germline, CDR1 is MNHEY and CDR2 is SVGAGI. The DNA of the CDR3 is TGTGCCAGCCAAACGGTTGGGCAAGCGGAGGGCTACACCTTC. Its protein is CASQTVGQAEGYTF.

CDR3 amino acids: CASSQADRGTGEQYF. The DNA of the CDR3 is TGTGCCAGCAGCCAAGCCGACCGAGGCACGGGCGAGCAGTACTTC. The chain couples TRBV4-2 to TRBJ2-7; no definite D call. The CDR3 is 15 residues long. Germline V gene data show CDR1 as LGHNA and CDR2 as YNFKEQ. V was pared by 1 base and J by 6 bases, with 16 bases between.

The CDR3 region is CASSATSEALDGYTF. For the CDR3, the DNA is TGTGCCAGTAGTGCGACTTCGGAGGCTCTGGATGGCTACACCTTC. This chain links TRBV19 with TRBJ1-2; unclear D gene. The CDR3 totals 15 residues. With 5 bases removed from V and 6 bases from J, the gap between germline ends came to 19 bases. CDR1 is LNHDA, CDR2 SQIVND, per germline (reference sequence).

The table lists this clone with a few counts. The CDR3 DNA reads as TGTGCCAGCAGCTTAGTTAGCCCGCCCTACGAGCAGTACTTC. Translation: CASSLVSPPYEQYF. The chain links TRBV7-9 to TRBJ2-7; D unclear. This CDR3 is 14 amino acids long. CDR1 SEHNR and CDR2 FQNEAQ come from the germline V gene (reference sequence). V lost 1 base to trimming and J lost 2 bases, with 9 bases between them.